This TCR beta chain comes out of a study of blood T cell repertoires in COVID-19 (TCRdb year 2020). General notes on the study: Samples covering the acute and convalescent phases of COVID-19 were provided by collaborators in the United States, Italy and Spain. The prospective study material was composed of cDNA or gDNA derived from T cells, B-cell-depleted T cells, or PBMCs. Subjects who had been exposed to COVID-19, were actively infected with it, or had recovered from it provided the deeply sampled blood TCRbeta repertoires that made up the dataset. A freely available public database, intended as a resource for researchers studying the immune response to SARS-CoV-2, is where the repertoires were released. Samples came from the ongoing ImmuneRACE study (first 160 participants) plus 1,254 subjects from 6 global collaborators. A de-identified subject ID, COVID-19 status, age in years and sex were almost always included in the sample metadata. Where HLA class I and class II types were available, the types were taken from metadata supplied by the sample provider, not from assay-based typing.

The germline V gene (reference sequence) supplies CDR1 SEHNR and CDR2 FQNEAQ. V is shortened by 3 bases, J by 4 bases, and the region joining them spans 12 bases. Counted from cysteine to phenylalanine, this CDR3 has 15 amino acids. Only the CDR3 region is kept as DNA, spanning 45 bases read in frame from base 1. The immunoSEQ Assay, a bias-controlled multiplex PCR, was used to amplify TCRbeta CDR3 regions from genomic DNA. The original pipeline was this. The number of nucleated cells in each sample was estimated by amplification of reference gene primers within the assay. To quantify the absolute abundance of each unique TCRbeta CDR3 rearrangement, sequence reads were collapsed and filtered. Productive Simpson clonality was computed per sample as the square root of Simpson's diversity index over productive rearrangements. The source is immuneACCESS, and TCRdb retained only in-frame sequences with V and J called. Part of the clones is not carried over; for the studies checked, unresolved V genes explain less than half of this, and the remainder is unexplained. That table is the source of V, J and clone size, and D and trimming were worked out from the DNA. Present in this sample are under 50,000 clones, roughly 87% of which were seen just once. The top ten clonotypes cover roughly 7.2% of the sample.

Study-wide conclusions, independent of this receptor: Clinical and demographic metadata were provided uncurated, with the amount varying by source and participant.

Whole blood was collected in K2EDTA tubes by collaborating institutions according to the institutions' own protocols. Collaborator samples were shipped for TCRbeta analysis as frozen whole blood, isolated PBMCs, or DNA extracted from either sample type. As regards this clone: Its antigen remains unidentified. No base quality information exists; no much larger clone differs at one position.

The source material was peripheral blood. The sequence was obtained from a human donor in a cohort sampled during active COVID-19. This sequence uses TRBV7-9 and TRBJ2-2, and the D gene may be TRBD1, 7 bases matching. Read as DNA, the sequence is TGTGCCAGCAGCTTTACAGGGGAGGTCACCGGGGAGCTGTTTTTT. Translated, this is CASSFTGEVTGELFF.